Following are 16 T cell receptor beta chains from one sample sequenced in a study of Ad26.COV2.S vaccination and SARS-CoV-2 variants. Treatment described: 15 to 20 received Ad26.COV2.S at low or high dose, single or two shots; roughly five received placebo; per-sample allocation not given. The study sampled participants on day 63 after the first vaccine or placebo injection. Generated by immunoSEQ multiplex PCR, the TCRdb table keeps only in-frame clones and is missing some. Among 300,000 to 350,000 clones, 75% to 90% were seen once, and the ten largest hold around 10%. The sequenced sample was peripheral blood, obtained in a trial of Ad26.COV2.S vaccine versus placebo. These receptors all come from a person between 18 and 60 years old who received the Ad26.COV2.S COVID-19 vaccine or a placebo.

This chain joins TRBV30 and TRBJ2-7; 11 bases agree with TRBD2. CDR1 and CDR2 (germline): GTSNPN, SVGIG (reference sequence). The CDR3 is made up of 16 amino acids. The V gene end was trimmed by 2 bases and the J gene end by 0 bases; junction bases not matched to a gene: 6. The CDR3 sequence: CAWSHGLAGFSYEQYF. The CDR3, as DNA: TGTGCCTGGAGTCATGGACTAGCGGGTTTCTCCTACGAGCAGTACTTC.

The V call is TRBV6-2 or TRBV6-3, the J call TRBJ2-7; 10 nucleotides agree with TRBD1. The CDR3 totals 15 residues. The junction had 8 bases not matched to a gene; V was cut back by 7 bases and J by 2 bases. The germline V gene has CDR1 MNHEY and CDR2 SVGEGT. The CDR3 sequence: CASTPRGTGAYEQYF. In DNA form, the CDR3 reads TGTGCCAGCACCCCAAGGGGGACAGGGGCCTACGAGCAGTACTTC.

This clone has just one count. V is TRBV7-2 and J is TRBJ2-5; perhaps TRBD1 as D (6 bases). The germline gives CDR1 SGHTA, CDR2 FQGNSA. The V gene lost 4 bases and the J gene lost 4 bases, with 16 bases spanning the gap. The length of the CDR3 is 15 residues. Here the CDR3 DNA reads TGTGCCAGCAGCTCCTCTACAGGGTGGGTAGAGACCCAGTACTTC. Its translation: CASSSSTGWVETQYF.

This clone was seen more than once but under ten times. In the same sample, other DNA sequences code for this CDR3. The V gene is TRBV9, the J gene TRBJ2-2, with 7 bases that match TRBD2. V was pared by 2 bases and J by 1 base, with 2 bases of the junction left unmatched. The CDR3 runs to 15 residues. The germline CDR1 and CDR2 sequences are SGDLS and YYNGEE. The CDR3 nucleotides read TGTGCCAGCAGCGTTACTAGCGAGAACACCGGGGAGCTGTTTTTT. Translated: CASSVTSENTGELFF. Full variable domain (rest looked up from reference TRBV9 and TRBJ2-2): DSGVTQTPKHLITATGQRVTLRCSPRSGDLSVYWYQQSLDQGLQFLIQYYNGEERAKGNILERFSAQQFPDLHSELNLSSLELGDSALYFCASSVTSENTGELFFGEGSRLTVL.

The chain employs TRBV14 and TRBJ2-7, with D possibly being TRBD1 (5 bases). Trimming took 4 bases from V and 6 from J, leaving 16 bases between them. This CDR3 is 14 amino acids long. The germline CDR1 and CDR2 sequences are SGHDN and FVKESK. The CDR3 DNA reads TGTGCCAGCAGCCCAAGTCTGAGGCAGGGCGAGCAGTACTTC. Protein sequence: CASSPSLRQGEQYF.

This chain connects TRBV5-4 to TRBJ2-7; tentatively, D is TRBD1 (6 bases). Germline CDR1 reads SGHNT; CDR2 reads YYREEE (reference sequence). This CDR3 is 13 amino acids long. Between the trimmed V and J ends, which lost 0 bases and 3 bases, there was a span of 7 bases. The CDR3 nucleotides read TGTGCCAGCAGCTTGGCCAGGGGCTACGAGCAGTACTTC. This translates into CASSLARGYEQYF.

J is TRBJ2-6 and V is TRBV4-2; D gene unclear. Germline V CDR1 and CDR2: LGHNA, YNFKEQ. With 0 bases removed from V and 4 bases from J, the gap between germline ends came to 13 bases. The CDR3 covers 17 residues. In nucleotides, the CDR3 is TGTGCCAGCAGCCAAGAGGGGATCCAGACCGGGGCCAACGTCCTGACTTTC. It codes for CASSQEGIQTGANVLTF.

The J gene is TRBJ2-3, the V gene TRBV28; D might be TRBD2 (6 bases). Trimming removed 3 bases at V and 2 bases at J, with 18 bases between. This CDR3 comprises 17 residues. CDR1 and CDR2 from the germline V gene are MDHEN and SYDVKM. CDR3 coding DNA: TGTGCCAGCAGTTTCCCCGAATGGGGACTTGACACAGATACGCAGTATTTT. As protein: CASSFPEWGLDTDTQYF.

This sequence joins TRBV19 and TRBJ2-1; 9 bases align to TRBD2. V trimming: 7 bases; J trimming: 0 bases; junction bases outside the gene matches: 4. This CDR3 has 15 residues. In germline, CDR1 is LNHDA, CDR2 SQIVND (reference sequence). In DNA, the CDR3 is TGTGCCAGTACCGTTAGCGGGAGCTCCTACAATGAGCAGTTCTTC. Protein product: CASTVSGSSYNEQFF.

The chain couples TRBV7-9 to TRBJ2-5; TRBD1 matches at 7 bases. The CDR3 has 15 amino acids. CDR1 and CDR2 from the germline V gene are SEHNR and FQNEAQ (reference sequence). V was clipped by 6 bases and J by 1 base; unmatched bases: 8. The DNA of the CDR3 is TGTGCCAGCAGTTCCACAGGGGATCCCCAAGAGACCCAGTACTTC. As protein: CASSSTGDPQETQYF.

The chain is built from TRBV6-5 and TRBJ2-7, with D unresolved. This CDR3 is built from 13 residues. V lost 5 bases and J 4 bases, leaving 12 bases between the germline ends. The germline gives CDR1 MNHEY, CDR2 SVGAGI. In DNA form, the CDR3 reads TGTGCCAGCAGTCCTCGACCCAATTACGAGCAGTACTTC. Its protein is CASSPRPNYEQYF.

V and J are TRBV5-4 and TRBJ2-1; possibly TRBD1 for D (6 bases). Trimming pared 0 bases from V and 2 bases from J, leaving 9 bases between. Looked up from germline, CDR1 is SGHNT and CDR2 is YYREEE (reference sequence). The CDR3 length is 15 residues. This chain's CDR3 is CASSLDSGAYNEQFF. CDR3 sequence (DNA): TGTGCCAGCAGCTTGGATTCAGGGGCCTACAATGAGCAGTTCTTC.

This rearrangement joins TRBV5-1 to TRBJ1-4; perhaps TRBD1 as D (6 bases). Germline lookup yields CDR1 SGHRS and CDR2 YFSETQ. V lost 4 bases, J lost 4 bases, and 14 bases lay in between. The CDR3 loop spans 15 amino acids. In nucleotides, the CDR3 is TGCGCCAGCAGCCCGGGAGGGGGAGGTAATGAAAAACTGTTTTTT. The encoded protein is CASSPGGGGNEKLFF.

V is TRBV4-1 and J is TRBJ2-3; maybe TRBD2 (5 bases). Germline CDR1 MGHRA, CDR2 YSYEKL. This CDR3 spans 16 amino acids. The V end was cut by 1 base, the J end by 1 base, with 12 bases between. CDR3 sequence (DNA): TGCGCCAGCAGCCAAGGACCGAGCGGCCGCACAGATACGCAGTATTTT. Its protein product is CASSQGPSGRTDTQYF.

The chain uses TRBV7-8 and TRBJ2-5; D is uncertain. CDR3 size: 14 residues. The V gene lost 1 base and the J gene lost 1 base, with 7 bases spanning the gap. Per the germline V gene, CDR1 is SGHVS and CDR2 is FQNEAQ. In DNA form, the CDR3 reads TGTGCCAGCAGCTTAGATCACGGCCAAGAGACCCAGTACTTC. This translates into CASSLDHGQETQYF.

CDR3 DNA: TGTGCCAGCAGCCACGGACAGTCCGGTATGGAGCCCCAGCATTTT. Protein product: CASSHGQSGMEPQHF. The chain couples TRBV13 to TRBJ1-5; a weak D match, TRBD1 (6 bases). This CDR3 spans 15 amino acids. Trimming cost V 5 bases and J 8 bases, with 19 bases left between them. Germline CDR1 reads PRHDT; CDR2 reads FYEKMQ (reference sequence).